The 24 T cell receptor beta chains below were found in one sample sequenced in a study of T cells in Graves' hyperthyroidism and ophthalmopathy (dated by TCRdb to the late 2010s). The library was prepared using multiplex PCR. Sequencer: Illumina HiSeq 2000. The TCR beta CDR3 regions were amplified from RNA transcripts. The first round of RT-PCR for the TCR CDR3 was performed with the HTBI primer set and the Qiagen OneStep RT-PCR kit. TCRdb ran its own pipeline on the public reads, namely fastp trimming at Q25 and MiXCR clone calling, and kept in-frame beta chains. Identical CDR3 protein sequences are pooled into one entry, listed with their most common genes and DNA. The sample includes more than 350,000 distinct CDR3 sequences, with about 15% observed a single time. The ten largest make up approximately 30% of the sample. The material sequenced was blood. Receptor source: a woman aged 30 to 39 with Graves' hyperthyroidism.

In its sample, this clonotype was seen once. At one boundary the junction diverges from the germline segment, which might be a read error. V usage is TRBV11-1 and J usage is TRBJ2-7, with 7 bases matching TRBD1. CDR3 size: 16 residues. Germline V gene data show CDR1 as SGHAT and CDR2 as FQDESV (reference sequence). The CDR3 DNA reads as TGTGCCAGCAGCTTAGCGCGTCCGGGGACAGACTACAAGCAGTACTTC. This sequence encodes CASSLARPGTDYKQYF.

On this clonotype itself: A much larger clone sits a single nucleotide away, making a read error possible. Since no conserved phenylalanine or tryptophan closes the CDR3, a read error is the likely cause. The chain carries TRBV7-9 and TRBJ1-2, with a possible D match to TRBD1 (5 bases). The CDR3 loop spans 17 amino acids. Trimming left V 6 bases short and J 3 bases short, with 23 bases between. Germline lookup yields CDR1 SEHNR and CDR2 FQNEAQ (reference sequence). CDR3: CASSSGSGTEHHYGYTL. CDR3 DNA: TGTGCCAGCAGTTCGGGGTCCGGGACGGAACACCACTATGGCTACACCCTC.

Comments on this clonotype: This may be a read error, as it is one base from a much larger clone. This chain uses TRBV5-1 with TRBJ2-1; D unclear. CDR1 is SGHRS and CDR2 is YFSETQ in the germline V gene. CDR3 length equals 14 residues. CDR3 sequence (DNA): TGCGTCAGCAGCTTCCACGTGGTTGTAGATGAGCAGTTCTTC. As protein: CVSSFHVVVDEQFF.

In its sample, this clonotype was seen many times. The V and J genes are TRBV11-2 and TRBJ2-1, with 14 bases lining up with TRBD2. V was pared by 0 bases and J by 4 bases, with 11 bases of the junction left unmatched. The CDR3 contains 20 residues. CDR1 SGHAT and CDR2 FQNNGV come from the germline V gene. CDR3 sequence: CASSLDSRRTSGRFYNEQFF. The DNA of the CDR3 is TGTGCCAGCAGCTTAGATAGCCGTCGGACTAGCGGGAGGTTTTACAATGAGCAGTTCTTC.

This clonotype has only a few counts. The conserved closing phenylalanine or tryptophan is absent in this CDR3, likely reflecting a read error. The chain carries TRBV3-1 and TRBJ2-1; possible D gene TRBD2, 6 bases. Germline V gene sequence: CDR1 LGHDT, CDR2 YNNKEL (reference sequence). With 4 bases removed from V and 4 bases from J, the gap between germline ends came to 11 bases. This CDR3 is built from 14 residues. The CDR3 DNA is TGTGCCAGCAGCCCCGGACTACGGTACAATGAGCAGTTCTCC. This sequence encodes CASSPGLRYNEQFS.

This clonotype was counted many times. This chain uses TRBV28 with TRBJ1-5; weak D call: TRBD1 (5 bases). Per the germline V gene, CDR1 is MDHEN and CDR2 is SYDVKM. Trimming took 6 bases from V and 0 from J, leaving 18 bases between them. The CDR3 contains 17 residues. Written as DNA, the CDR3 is TGTGCCAGCAGCAGTTTGTTTAGGGACTATAGCAATCAGCCCCAGCATTTT. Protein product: CASSSLFRDYSNQPQHF.

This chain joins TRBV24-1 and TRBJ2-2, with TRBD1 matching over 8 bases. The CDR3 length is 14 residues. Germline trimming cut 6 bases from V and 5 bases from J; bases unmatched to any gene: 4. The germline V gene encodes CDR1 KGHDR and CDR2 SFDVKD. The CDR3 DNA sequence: TGTGCCACCAGTAATACAGGGGGAACCGGGGAGCTGTTTTTT. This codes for CATSNTGGTGELFF.

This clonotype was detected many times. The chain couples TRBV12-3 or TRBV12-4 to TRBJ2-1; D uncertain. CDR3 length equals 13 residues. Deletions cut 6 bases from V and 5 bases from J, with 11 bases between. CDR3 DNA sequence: TGTGCCAGCAGCCTTTCGGAGAACAATGAGCAGTTCTTC. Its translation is CASSLSENNEQFF.

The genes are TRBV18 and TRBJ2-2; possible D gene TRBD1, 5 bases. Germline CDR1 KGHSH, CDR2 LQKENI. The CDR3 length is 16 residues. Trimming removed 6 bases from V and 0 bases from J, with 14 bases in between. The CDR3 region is CASSPFETANTGELFF. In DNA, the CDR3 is TGTGCCAGCTCCCCTTTTGAGACAGCGAACACCGGGGAGCTGTTTTTT.

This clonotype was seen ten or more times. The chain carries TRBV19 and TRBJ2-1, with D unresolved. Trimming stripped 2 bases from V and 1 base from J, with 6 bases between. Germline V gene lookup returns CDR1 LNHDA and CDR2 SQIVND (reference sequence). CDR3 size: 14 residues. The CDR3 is CASSIQLSYNEQFF. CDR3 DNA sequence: TGTGCCAGTAGTATACAGCTTTCCTACAATGAGCAGTTCTTC.

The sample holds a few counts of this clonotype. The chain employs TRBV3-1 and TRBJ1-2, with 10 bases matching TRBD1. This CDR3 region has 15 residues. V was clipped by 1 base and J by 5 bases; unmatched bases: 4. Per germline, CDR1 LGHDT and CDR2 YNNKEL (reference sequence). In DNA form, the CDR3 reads TGTGCCAGCAGCCAAGTCGGGACAGGGGTATATGGCTACACCTTC. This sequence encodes CASSQVGTGVYGYTF. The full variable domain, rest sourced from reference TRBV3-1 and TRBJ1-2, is DTAVSQTPKYLVTQMGNDKSIKCEQNLGHDTMYWYKQDSKKFLKIMFSYNNKELIINETVPNRFSPKSPDKAHLNLHINSLELGDSAVYFCASSQVGTGVYGYTFGSGTRLTVV.

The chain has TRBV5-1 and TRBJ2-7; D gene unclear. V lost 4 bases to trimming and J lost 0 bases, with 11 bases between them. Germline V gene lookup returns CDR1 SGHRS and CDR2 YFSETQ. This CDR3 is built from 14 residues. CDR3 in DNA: TGCGCCAGCAGCCCCGACTCTCTCTCCTACGAGCAGTACTTC. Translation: CASSPDSLSYEQYF.

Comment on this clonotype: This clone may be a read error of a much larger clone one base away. The CDR3 region has the DNA TGCGCCAGCAGCTTGGGACTAGCTGACTATGGCTACACCTTC. Translated, it gives CASSLGLADYGYTF. V usage is TRBV5-1 and J usage is TRBJ1-2; no definite D call. Germline-derived CDR1 and CDR2 are SGHRS and YFSETQ. This CDR3 is built from 14 residues. V lost 0 bases to trimming and J lost 3 bases, with 9 bases between them.

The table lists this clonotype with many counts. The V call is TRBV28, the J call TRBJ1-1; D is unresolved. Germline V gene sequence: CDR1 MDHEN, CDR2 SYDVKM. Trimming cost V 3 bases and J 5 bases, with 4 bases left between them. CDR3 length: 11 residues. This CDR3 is CASSFGTEAFF. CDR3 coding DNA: TGTGCCAGCAGTTTCGGAACTGAAGCTTTCTTT.

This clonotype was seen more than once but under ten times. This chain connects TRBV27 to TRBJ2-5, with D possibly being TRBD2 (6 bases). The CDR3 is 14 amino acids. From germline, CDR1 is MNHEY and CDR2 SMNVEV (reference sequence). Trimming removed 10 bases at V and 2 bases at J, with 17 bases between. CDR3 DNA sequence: TGTGCCACCGGGCGGGGCAGACAGCAAGAGACCCAGTACTTC. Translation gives CATGRGRQQETQYF.

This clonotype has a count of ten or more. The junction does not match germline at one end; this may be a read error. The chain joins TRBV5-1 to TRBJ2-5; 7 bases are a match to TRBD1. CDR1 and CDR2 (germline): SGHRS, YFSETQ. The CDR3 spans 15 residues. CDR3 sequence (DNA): TGCGCCAGCAGCTCGAGGGGCACAGGGGCCGCCTACCTGCACTTC. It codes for CASSSRGTGAAYLHF.

The CDR3: CASSIPKNIQYF. In DNA, the CDR3 is TGTGCCAGCAGTATCCCGAAAAACATTCAGTACTTC. This chain connects TRBV4-2 to TRBJ2-4; D is uncertain. V lost 6 bases and J 4 bases, leaving 7 bases between the germline ends. Germline CDR1 is LGHNA and CDR2 is YNFKEQ. This CDR3 region has 12 residues.

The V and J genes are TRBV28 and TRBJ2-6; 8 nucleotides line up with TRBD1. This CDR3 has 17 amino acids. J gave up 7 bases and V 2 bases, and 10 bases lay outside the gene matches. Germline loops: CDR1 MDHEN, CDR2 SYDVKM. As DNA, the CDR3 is TGTGCCAGCAGTTTAAGGACAGGGAGGAGTGGAGCCAACGTCCTGACTTTC. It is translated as CASSLRTGRSGANVLTF.

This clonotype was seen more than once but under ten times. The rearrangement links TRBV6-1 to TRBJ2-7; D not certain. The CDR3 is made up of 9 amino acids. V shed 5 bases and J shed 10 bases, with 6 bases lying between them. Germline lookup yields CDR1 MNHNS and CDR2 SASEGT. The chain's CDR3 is CASSLEQYF. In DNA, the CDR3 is TGTGCCAGCAGTTTAGAACAGTACTTC.

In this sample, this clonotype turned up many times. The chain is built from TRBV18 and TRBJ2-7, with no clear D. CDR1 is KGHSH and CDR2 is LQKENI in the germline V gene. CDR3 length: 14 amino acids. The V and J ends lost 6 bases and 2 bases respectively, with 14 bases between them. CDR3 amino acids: CASSLTNGPYEQYF. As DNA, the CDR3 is TGTGCCAGCTCCCTGACGAATGGCCCCTACGAGCAGTACTTC.

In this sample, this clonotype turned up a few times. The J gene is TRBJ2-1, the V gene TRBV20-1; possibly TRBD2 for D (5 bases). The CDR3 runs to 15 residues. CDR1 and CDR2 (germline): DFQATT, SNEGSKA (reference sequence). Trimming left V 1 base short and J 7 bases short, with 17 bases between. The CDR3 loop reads CSARGGAERVNEQFF. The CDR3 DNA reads TGCAGTGCTAGAGGAGGTGCGGAGAGGGTAAATGAGCAGTTCTTC.

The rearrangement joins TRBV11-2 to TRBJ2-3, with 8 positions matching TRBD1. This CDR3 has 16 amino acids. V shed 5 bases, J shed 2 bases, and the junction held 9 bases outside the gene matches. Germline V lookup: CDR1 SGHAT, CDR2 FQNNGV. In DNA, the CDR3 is TGTGCCAGCAGCCGAGGCGGGACAGGAATCACAGATACGCAGTATTTT. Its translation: CASSRGGTGITDTQYF.

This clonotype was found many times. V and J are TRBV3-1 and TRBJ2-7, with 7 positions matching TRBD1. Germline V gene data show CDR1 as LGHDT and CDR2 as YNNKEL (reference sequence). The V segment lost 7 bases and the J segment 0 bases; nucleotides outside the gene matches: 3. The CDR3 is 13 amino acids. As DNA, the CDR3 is TGTGCCAGCAACAGGGGCGGCTCCTACGAGCAGTACTTC. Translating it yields CASNRGGSYEQYF.

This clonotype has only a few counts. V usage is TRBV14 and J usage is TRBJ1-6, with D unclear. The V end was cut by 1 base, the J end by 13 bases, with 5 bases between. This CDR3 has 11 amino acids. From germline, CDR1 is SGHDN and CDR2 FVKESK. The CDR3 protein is CASSQVGPLHF. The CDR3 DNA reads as TGTGCCAGCAGCCAAGTTGGGCCCCTCCACTTT.